A selection of T cell receptor beta chains follows, all from one sample in a study of OX40 agonist ivuxolimab in advanced cancers. Using immunoSEQ multiplex PCR, the repertoire was profiled, and TCRdb retains in-frame clones only, with some absent. The sample has about 110,000 clones; approximately 89% are singletons. The sample in question was CD4+ or CD8+ T cells sorted from blood, obtained in a trial of the OX40 agonist ivuxolimab. The origin of the receptors is an adult with an advanced solid tumor such as melanoma, head and neck, liver or kidney cancer. CDR3s include the opening cysteine and the closing phenylalanine or tryptophan. D genes are given only for firm matches. Not every row has a clone size; where given, it reads once, few, many or a size class.

TRBV7-9,-,-,TRBJ2-3,TGTGCCAGCAGTCCAGGGTCCACAGATACGCAGTATTTT,CASSPGSTDTQYF
TRBV6-1,-,-,TRBJ2-6,TGTGCCAGCGGGAGCTCTGGGGCCAACGTCCTGACTTTC,CASGSSGANVLTF
TRBV6-5,-,once,TRBJ2-3,TGTGCCAGCCGAAAAACTAGCACAGATACGCAGTATTTT,CASRKTSTDTQYF
TRBV2,TRBD2,-,TRBJ2-3,TGTGCCAGCACTAATAGCGGGGGGGAAGATACGCAGTATTTT,CASTNSGGEDTQYF
TRBV30,-,-,TRBJ1-4,TGTGCCTGGAGTTCGGGGAGTGGTGAAAAACTGTTTTTT,CAWSSGSGEKLFF
TRBV27,-,-,TRBJ1-2,TGTGCCAGCACCGAACGGGGGACTGCCCACTCTGTCGATGGCTACACCTTC,CASTERGTAHSVDGYTF
TRBV9,-,-,TRBJ1-3,TGTGCCAGCAGCGTAGGAGGACGCGCTACTGGAAACACCATATATTTT,CASSVGGRATGNTIYF
TRBV6-5,-,-,TRBJ2-7,TGTGCCAGCAGTTACGCGACAGGCCCCTACGAGCAGTACTTC,CASSYATGPYEQYF
TRBV4-1,-,-,TRBJ2-5,TGCGCCAGCAGTCAAGCTCTAGTCAGCCAAGAGACCCAGTACTTC,CASSQALVSQETQYF
TRBV6-5,-,-,TRBJ2-5,TGTGCCAGCGCTTTCAATGAGGGGACTGGAGAGACCCAGTACTTC,CASAFNEGTGETQYF
TRBV5-1,TRBD2,-,TRBJ2-3,TGCGCCAGCAGCGGACTAGCGGGAGACGTAACAGATACGCAGTATTTT,CASSGLAGDVTDTQYF
TRBV7-2,-,-,TRBJ1-4,TGTGCCAGCAGCTTGGGAGGGACTGAAAAACTGTTTTTT,CASSLGGTEKLFF
TRBV7-6,-,-,TRBJ1-1,TGTGCCAGCTTAAAATCTGTCGACACTGAAGCTTTCTTT,CASLKSVDTEAFF
TRBV2,-,once,TRBJ2-1,TGTGCCAGCAGAGTGAAGCAGGGACATTCACCAAAGAATGAGCAGTTCTTC,CASRVKQGHSPKNEQFF
TRBV6-1,TRBD2,-,TRBJ2-1,TGTGCCAGCAAGGGCTATAGCGGGGGGTACAATGAGCAGTTCTTC,CASKGYSGGYNEQFF
TRBV7-2,-,-,TRBJ1-2,TGTGCCACCGAAAAGGGAGGGTCCTACTATGGCTACACCTTC,CATEKGGSYYGYTF
TRBV6-1,-,-,TRBJ1-5,TGTGCCAGCAGGATGCAGGGTGTCAATCAGCCCCAGCATTTT,CASRMQGVNQPQHF